Described below is a single T cell receptor (beta chain) sequence and its context. Generated by immunoSEQ multiplex PCR, the TCRdb table keeps only in-frame clones and is missing some. The sample holds roughly 200,000 clones, 70% to 80% seen once. This entry belongs to a study of blood T cell repertoires in COVID-19. This CDR3 is 15 amino acids long. CDR1 and CDR2 (germline): LNHDA, SQIVND (reference sequence). The germline V and J ends were trimmed by 4 bases and 2 bases, with 13 bases remaining between them. This TCR was recovered from a woman aged 40 to 50 with COVID-19, enrolled during active disease. The V and J genes are TRBV19 and TRBJ2-3, with a weak D call TRBD2 (6 bases). Sequences were obtained from peripheral blood. The CDR3 sequence: CASSKTGVATDTQYF. The CDR3 DNA reads as TGTGCCAGTAGTAAGACGGGAGTGGCCACAGATACGCAGTATTTT.